The clone carrying this T cell receptor beta chain was observed at least ten times. From germline, CDR1 is SNHLY and CDR2 FYNNEI. Trimming cost V 4 bases and J 5 bases; bases outside gene matches: 10. CDR3 length: 16 residues. This entry belongs to a study of T cells in Graves' hyperthyroidism and ophthalmopathy. TCR beta CDR3 region amplification was performed from RNA transcripts. The primer set for the first-round RT-PCR of the TCR CDR3 was HTBI. TCRdb re-called the multiplex PCR reads with MiXCR, one entry per CDR3 protein. The sample carries 350,000 to 400,000 distinct CDR3 sequences, 15% recorded once. The study defined stable Graves' hyperthyroidism as no ophthalmopathy progression within 18 months. Thyroid ultrasound, orbital computed tomography, clinical symptoms, and serum thyroxine and TRAb underpinned diagnoses.

The gene calls are TRBV2 and TRBJ2-1; TRBD1 matches 8 bases. The sequence was obtained from a woman aged 25 to 45 with Graves' hyperthyroidism. Sequencing used blood. The CDR3 region has the DNA TGTGCCAGCAGTGTCAGGGGGCAGCGCTACAACAATGAGCAGTTCTTC. This encodes CASSVRGQRYNNEQFF.